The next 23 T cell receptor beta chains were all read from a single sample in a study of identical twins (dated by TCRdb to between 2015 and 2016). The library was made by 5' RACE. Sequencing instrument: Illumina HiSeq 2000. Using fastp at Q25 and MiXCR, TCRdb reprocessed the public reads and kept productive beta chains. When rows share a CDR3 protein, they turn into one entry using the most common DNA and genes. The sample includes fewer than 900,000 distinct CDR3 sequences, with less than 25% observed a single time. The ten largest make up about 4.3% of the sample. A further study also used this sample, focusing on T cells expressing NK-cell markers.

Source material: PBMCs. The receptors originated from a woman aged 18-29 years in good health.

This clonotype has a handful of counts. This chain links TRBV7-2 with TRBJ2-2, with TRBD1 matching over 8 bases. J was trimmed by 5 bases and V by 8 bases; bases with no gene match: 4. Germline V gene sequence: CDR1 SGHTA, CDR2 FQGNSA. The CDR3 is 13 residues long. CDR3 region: CASSGQATGELFF. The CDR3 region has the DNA TGTGCCAGCTCGGGACAGGCTACCGGGGAGCTGTTTTTT.

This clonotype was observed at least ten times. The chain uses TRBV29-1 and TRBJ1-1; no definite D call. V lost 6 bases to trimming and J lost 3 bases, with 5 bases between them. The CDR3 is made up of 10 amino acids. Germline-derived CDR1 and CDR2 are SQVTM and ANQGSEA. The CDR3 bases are TGCAGCGTGCTCGACACTGAAGCTTTCTTT. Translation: CSVLDTEAFF.

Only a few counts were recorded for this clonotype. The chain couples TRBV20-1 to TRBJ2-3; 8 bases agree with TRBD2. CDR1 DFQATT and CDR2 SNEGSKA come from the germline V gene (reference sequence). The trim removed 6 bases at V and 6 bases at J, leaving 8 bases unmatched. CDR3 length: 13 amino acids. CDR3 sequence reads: CSAHQRERDTQYF. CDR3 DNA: TGCAGTGCCCATCAGCGGGAGAGGGATACGCAGTATTTT.

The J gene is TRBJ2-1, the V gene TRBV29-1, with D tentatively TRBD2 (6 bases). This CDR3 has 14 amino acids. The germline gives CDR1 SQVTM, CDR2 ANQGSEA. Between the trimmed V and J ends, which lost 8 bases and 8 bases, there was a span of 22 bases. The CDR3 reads CSYQEGTGYDEQFF. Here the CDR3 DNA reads TGCAGCTATCAGGAGGGGACGGGATACGATGAGCAGTTCTTC.

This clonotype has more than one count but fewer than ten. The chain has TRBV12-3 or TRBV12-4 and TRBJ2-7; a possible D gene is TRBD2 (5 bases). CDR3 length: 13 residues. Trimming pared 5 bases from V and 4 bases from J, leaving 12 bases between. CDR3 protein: CASSEGSGYEQYF. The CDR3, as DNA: TGTGCCAGCAGTGAGGGTAGTGGGTACGAGCAGTACTTC.

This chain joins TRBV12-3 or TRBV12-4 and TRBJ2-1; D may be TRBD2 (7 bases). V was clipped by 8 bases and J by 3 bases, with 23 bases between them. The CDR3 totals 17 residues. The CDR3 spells CASALVRGATFYNEQFF. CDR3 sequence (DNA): TGTGCCAGCGCCCTGGTTCGGGGGGCGACTTTCTACAATGAGCAGTTCTTC.

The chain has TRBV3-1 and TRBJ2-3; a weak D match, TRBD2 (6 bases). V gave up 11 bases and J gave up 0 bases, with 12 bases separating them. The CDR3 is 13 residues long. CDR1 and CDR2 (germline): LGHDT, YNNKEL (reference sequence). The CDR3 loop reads CAAGSTSTDTQYF. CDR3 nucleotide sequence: TGTGCCGCGGGGAGCACTAGCACAGATACGCAGTATTTT.

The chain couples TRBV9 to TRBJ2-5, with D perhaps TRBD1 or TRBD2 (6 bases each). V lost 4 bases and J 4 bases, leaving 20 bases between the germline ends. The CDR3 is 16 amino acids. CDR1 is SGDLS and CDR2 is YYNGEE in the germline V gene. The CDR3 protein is CASSLGGQTGVETQYF. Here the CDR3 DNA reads TGTGCCAGCAGCCTGGGGGGACAAACCGGCGTAGAGACCCAGTACTTC.

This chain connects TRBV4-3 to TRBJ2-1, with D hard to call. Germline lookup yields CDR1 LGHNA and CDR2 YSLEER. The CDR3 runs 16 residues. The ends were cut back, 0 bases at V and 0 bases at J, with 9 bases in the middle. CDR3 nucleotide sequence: TGCGCCAGCAGCCAAGATGACCGACTCTCCTACAATGAGCAGTTCTTC. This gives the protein CASSQDDRLSYNEQFF.

The CDR3 DNA follows: TGTGCCAGTAGAATTGGGCCGAGCAATGAGCAGTTCTTC. Protein sequence: CASRIGPSNEQFF. The chain combines TRBV7-3 with TRBJ2-1; the D is unclear. The CDR3 is 13 amino acids. CDR1 is SGHTA and CDR2 is FQGTGA in the germline V gene. Trimming removed 9 bases at V and 6 bases at J, with 15 bases between.

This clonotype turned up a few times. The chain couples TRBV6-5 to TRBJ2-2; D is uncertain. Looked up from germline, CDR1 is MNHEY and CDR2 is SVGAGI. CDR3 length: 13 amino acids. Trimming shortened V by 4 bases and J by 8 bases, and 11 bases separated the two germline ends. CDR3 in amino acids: CASSFASAGELFF. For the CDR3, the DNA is TGTGCCAGCAGTTTTGCCTCGGCGGGGGAGCTGTTTTTT.

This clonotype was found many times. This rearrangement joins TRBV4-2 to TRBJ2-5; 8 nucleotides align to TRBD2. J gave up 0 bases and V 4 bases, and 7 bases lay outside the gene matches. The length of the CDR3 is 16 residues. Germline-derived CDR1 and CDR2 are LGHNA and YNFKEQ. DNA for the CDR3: TGTGCCAGCAGCCCAGCCCGTAGCGGGAACCAAGAGACCCAGTACTTC. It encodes CASSPARSGNQETQYF.

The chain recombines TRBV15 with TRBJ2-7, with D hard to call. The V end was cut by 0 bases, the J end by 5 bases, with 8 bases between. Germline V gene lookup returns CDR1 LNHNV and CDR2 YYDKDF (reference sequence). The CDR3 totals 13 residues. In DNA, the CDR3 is TGTGCCACCAGCAGAGACAGAAGCAACGAGCAGTACTTC. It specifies CATSRDRSNEQYF.

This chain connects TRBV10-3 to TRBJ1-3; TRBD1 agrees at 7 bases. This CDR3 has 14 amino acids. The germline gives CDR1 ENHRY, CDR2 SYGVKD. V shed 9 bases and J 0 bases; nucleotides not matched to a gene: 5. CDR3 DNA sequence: TGTGCCATGAGGGGACAGCTCTCTGGAAACACCATATATTTT. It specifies CAMRGQLSGNTIYF.

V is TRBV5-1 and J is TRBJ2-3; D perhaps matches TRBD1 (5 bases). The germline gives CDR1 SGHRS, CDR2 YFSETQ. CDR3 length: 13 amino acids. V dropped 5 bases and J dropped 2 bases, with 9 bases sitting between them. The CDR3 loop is CASSKQDTDTQYF. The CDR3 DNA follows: TGCGCCAGCAGTAAACAGGACACAGATACGCAGTATTTT.

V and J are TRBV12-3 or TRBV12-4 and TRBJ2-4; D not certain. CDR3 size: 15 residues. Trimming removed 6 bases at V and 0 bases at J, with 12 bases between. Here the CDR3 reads CASSSSVLAKNIQYF. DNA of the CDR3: TGTGCCAGCAGCTCGTCGGTTCTAGCCAAAAACATTCAGTACTTC.

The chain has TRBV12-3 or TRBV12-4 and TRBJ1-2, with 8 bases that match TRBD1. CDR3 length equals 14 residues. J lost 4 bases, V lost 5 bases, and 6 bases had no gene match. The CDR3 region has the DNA TGTGCCAGCAGTCGAGGACAGGGATCCTATGGCTACACCTTC. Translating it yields CASSRGQGSYGYTF.

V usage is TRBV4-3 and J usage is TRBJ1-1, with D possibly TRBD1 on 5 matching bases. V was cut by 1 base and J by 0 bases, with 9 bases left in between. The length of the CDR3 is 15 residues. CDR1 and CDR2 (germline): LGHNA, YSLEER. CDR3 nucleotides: TGCGCCAGCAGCCAAGTATGGGGGATGAACACTGAAGCTTTCTTT. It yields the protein CASSQVWGMNTEAFF.

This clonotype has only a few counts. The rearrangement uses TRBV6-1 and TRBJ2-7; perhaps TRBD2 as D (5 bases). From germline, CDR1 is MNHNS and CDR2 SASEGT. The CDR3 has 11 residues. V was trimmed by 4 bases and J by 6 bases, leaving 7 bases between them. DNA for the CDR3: TGTGCCAGCAGTGCGGACTCCGAGCAGTACTTC. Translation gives CASSADSEQYF.

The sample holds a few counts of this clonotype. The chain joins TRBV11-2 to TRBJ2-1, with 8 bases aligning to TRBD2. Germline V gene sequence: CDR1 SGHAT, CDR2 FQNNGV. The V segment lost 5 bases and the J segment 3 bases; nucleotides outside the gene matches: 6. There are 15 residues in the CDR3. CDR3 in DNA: TGTGCCAGCAGCCCAACTAGCGGTGTCTACAATGAGCAGTTCTTC. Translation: CASSPTSGVYNEQFF.

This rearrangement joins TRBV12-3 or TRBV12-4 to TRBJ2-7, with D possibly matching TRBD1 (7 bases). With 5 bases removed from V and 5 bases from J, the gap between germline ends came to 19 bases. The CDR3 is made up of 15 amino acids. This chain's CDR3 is CASSLQGGPIHEQYF. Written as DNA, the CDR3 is TGTGCCAGCAGTCTCCAGGGGGGACCCATCCACGAGCAGTACTTC.

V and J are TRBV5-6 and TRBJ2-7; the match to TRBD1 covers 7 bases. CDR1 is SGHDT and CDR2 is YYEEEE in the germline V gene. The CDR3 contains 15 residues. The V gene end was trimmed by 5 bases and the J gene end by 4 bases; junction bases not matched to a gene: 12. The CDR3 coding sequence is TGTGCCAGCAGTCATAAGGGGACAGCTATTTACGAGCAGTACTTC. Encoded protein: CASSHKGTAIYEQYF.

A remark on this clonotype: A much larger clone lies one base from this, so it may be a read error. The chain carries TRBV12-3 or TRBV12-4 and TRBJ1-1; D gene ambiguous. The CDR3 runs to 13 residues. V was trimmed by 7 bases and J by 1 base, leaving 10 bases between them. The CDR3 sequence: CASTSFANTEAFF. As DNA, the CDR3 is TGTGCCAGCACCTCTTTCGCGAACACTGAAGCTTTCTTT.